Below, 9 T cell receptor beta chains from the same sample are listed, as sequenced in a study of blood T cell repertoires in COVID-19. The repertoire was sequenced with immunoSEQ multiplex PCR; TCRdb's copy has only in-frame clones and lacks some. Of some 97,000 clones detected, less than 90% appear once; the ten largest clones hold roughly 7.4%. Sequenced sample: peripheral blood. Receptors originate from a man under 40 in a cohort sampled during active COVID-19.

This clone occurred once. V and J are TRBV19 and TRBJ1-2; a possible D gene is TRBD1 (6 bases). CDR1 is LNHDA and CDR2 is SQIVND in the germline V gene (reference sequence). CDR3 length: 14 amino acids. Trimming took off 5 bases at V and 7 bases at J, with 17 bases between the two ends. CDR3 residues: CASSLQGNAVGYTF. CDR3 bases: TGTGCCAGTAGTTTACAGGGAAATGCGGTTGGCTACACCTTC. Together with reference TRBV19 and TRBJ1-2, the CDR3 gives the full variable domain: DGGITQSPKYLFRKEGQNVTLSCEQNLNHDAMYWYRQDPGQGLRLIYYSQIVNDFQKGDIAEGYSVSREKKESFPLTVTSAQKNPTAFYLCASSLQGNAVGYTFGSGTRLTVV.

The rearrangement links TRBV10-2 to TRBJ2-2, with 12 bases aligning to TRBD2. The CDR3 consists of 16 residues. Germline V gives CDR1 WSHSY, CDR2 SAAADI. V shed 3 bases and J 5 bases; nucleotides not matched to a gene: 4. The CDR3 region has the DNA TGCGCCAGCAGTGACCGCGGACTAGCGGGGACCGGGGAGCTGTTTTTT. Protein sequence: CASSDRGLAGTGELFF.

The rearrangement uses TRBV18 and TRBJ2-1, with 13 positions matching TRBD2. This CDR3 has 14 amino acids. With 3 bases clipped from V and 9 bases from J, the junction kept 2 bases outside the gene matches. Germline-derived CDR1 and CDR2 are KGHSH and LQKENI. CDR3 DNA: TGTGCCAGCTCACCGGGACTAGCGGGGTTTGAGCAGTTCTTC. This translates into CASSPGLAGFEQFF.

This rearrangement joins TRBV7-9 to TRBJ2-1, with 8 bases aligning to TRBD1. Germline V CDR1 and CDR2: SEHNR, FQNEAQ (reference sequence). The CDR3 consists of 15 residues. Unmatched junction bases numbered 6, after V lost 5 bases and J lost 3 bases. This chain's CDR3 is CASSHRDRSYNEQFF. CDR3 nucleotides: TGTGCCAGCAGCCACCGGGACAGGAGCTACAATGAGCAGTTCTTC. Supplemented by reference TRBV7-9 and TRBJ2-1, the full variable domain reads DTGVSQNPRHKITKRGQNVTFRCDPISEHNRLYWYRQTLGQGPEFLTYFQNEAQLEKSRLLSDRFSAERPKGSFSTLEIQRTEQGDSAMYLCASSHRDRSYNEQFFGPGTRLTVL.

The chain links TRBV6-1 to TRBJ1-2; D uncertain. The germline V gene encodes CDR1 MNHNS and CDR2 SASEGT. Trimming stripped 3 bases from V and 3 bases from J, with 5 bases between. CDR3 length equals 12 residues. CDR3 sequence reads: CASSELDYGYTF. In DNA, the CDR3 is TGTGCCAGCAGTGAGTTAGACTATGGCTACACCTTC.

The rearrangement uses TRBV7-8 and TRBJ2-5, with TRBD2 matching over 11 bases. The CDR3 spans 17 residues. Losses at the gene ends were 3 bases for V and 5 bases for J; bases not matched to a gene: 11. Germline V CDR1 and CDR2: SGHVS, FQNEAQ. The CDR3 region has the DNA TGTGCCAGCAGCTTTATAGCGGGGGGGCAGGCAAGCGAGACCCAGTACTTC. It yields the protein CASSFIAGGQASETQYF. The whole variable domain, remainder taken from reference TRBV7-8 and TRBJ2-5, is GAGVSQSPRYKVAKRGQDVALRCDPISGHVSLFWYQQALGQGPEFLTYFQNEAQLDKSGLPSDRFFAERPEGSVSTLKIQRTQQEDSAVYLCASSFIAGGQASETQYFGPGTRLLVL.

This chain joins TRBV5-4 and TRBJ2-7; 12 positions match TRBD2. The CDR3 has 18 residues. CDR1 SGHNT and CDR2 YYREEE come from the germline V gene (reference sequence). J gave up 7 bases and V 1 base, and 15 bases lay outside the gene matches. CDR3 amino acids: CASSLWASGGARRWEQYF. CDR3 DNA sequence: TGTGCCAGCAGCTTGTGGGCTAGCGGGGGGGCAAGACGTTGGGAGCAGTACTTC.

J is TRBJ2-2 and V is TRBV7-2; TRBD1 might be the D (5 bases). The CDR3 sequence is 15 residues long. Germline V gene data show CDR1 as SGHTA and CDR2 as FQGNSA. The ends were cut back, 4 bases at V and 3 bases at J, with 12 bases in the middle. The CDR3 coding sequence is TGTGCCAGCAGCTCGTTCGACAGCTACACCGGGGAGCTGTTTTTT. This gives the protein CASSSFDSYTGELFF.

This clone is a singleton in its sample. The rearrangement joins TRBV4-3 to TRBJ2-3; D perhaps matches TRBD1 (6 bases). There are 15 residues in the CDR3. Germline assignment: CDR1 LGHNA and CDR2 YSLEER. V gave up 0 bases and J gave up 3 bases, with 10 bases separating them. The CDR3 here is CASSQEGQGTDTQYF. CDR3 nucleotides: TGCGCCAGCAGCCAAGAAGGGCAGGGGACAGATACGCAGTATTTT.